The 10 T cell receptor beta chains below come from one sample, sequenced in a study of shared clonotypes between healthy human individuals. Only in-frame clones appear in the TCRdb table, and some are missing; sequencing was by immunoSEQ multiplex PCR. The data contain roughly 2.1 million clones, 93% of them singletons. Terminally differentiated effector memory CD45RA+ cells were left out of the naive CD8 fraction, which was CD45RO-negative and positively selected for CCR7. Specimen: naive CD8+ T cells from PBMCs. The receptors stem from a man younger than 35 in good health. Some clones in this sample may be carry-over from other donors' samples.

This sequence joins TRBV6-1 and TRBJ1-1; maybe TRBD1 (5 bases). The CDR3 sequence is 15 residues long. V was pared by 3 bases and J by 4 bases, with 15 bases between. Germline CDR1 MNHNS, CDR2 SASEGT. This chain's CDR3 is CASSEVRGGFTEAFF. The DNA for the CDR3 is TGTGCCAGCAGTGAGGTGAGGGGCGGATTCACTGAAGCTTTCTTT.

CDR3 coding DNA: TGTGCCAGCAGCCCAAGGGGGCAGGGGGCGAACACTGAAGCTTTCTTT. Translation gives CASSPRGQGANTEAFF. The rearrangement uses TRBV11-2 and TRBJ1-1, with 8 positions matching TRBD1. V gave up 5 bases and J gave up 1 base; unmatched junction bases: 9. CDR1 is SGHAT and CDR2 is FQNNGV in the germline V gene. The CDR3 has 16 amino acids.

The chain is built from TRBV15 and TRBJ2-1; D assignment may be TRBD1 or TRBD2 (5 bases each). V was pared by 5 bases and J by 4 bases, with 18 bases between. The germline V gene has CDR1 LNHNV and CDR2 YYDKDF (reference sequence). This CDR3 is built from 16 residues. CDR3 loop: CATSLSTGTFYNEQFF. In DNA, the CDR3 is TGTGCCACCAGCTTATCTACCGGGACGTTTTACAATGAGCAGTTCTTC. Full variable domain (rest looked up from reference TRBV15 and TRBJ2-1): DAMVIQNPRYQVTQFGKPVTLSCSQTLNHNVMYWYQQKSSQAPKLLFHYYDKDFNNEADTPDNFQSRRPNTSFCFLDIRSPGLGDTAMYLCATSLSTGTFYNEQFFGPGTRLTVL.

This chain joins TRBV27 and TRBJ1-1, with 7 bases aligning to TRBD1. V dropped 5 bases and J dropped 0; count of bases not matched to a gene: 9. Germline V lookup: CDR1 MNHEY, CDR2 SMNVEV (reference sequence). The CDR3 extends over 16 amino acids. This chain's CDR3 is CASSASVGQVNTEAFF. The CDR3 region has the DNA TGTGCCAGCAGTGCTTCCGTTGGACAGGTGAACACTGAAGCTTTCTTT.

The V gene is TRBV6-1, the J gene TRBJ2-6; 8 bases align to TRBD1. Germline V lookup: CDR1 MNHNS, CDR2 SASEGT. The CDR3 runs to 17 residues. V gave up 4 bases and J gave up 0 bases; unmatched junction bases: 5. CDR3 region: CASSAGTGFSGANVLTF. As DNA, the CDR3 is TGTGCCAGCAGTGCGGGGACAGGATTCTCTGGGGCCAACGTCCTGACTTTC.

On this clone: Other DNA sequences from this sample encode an identical CDR3 as well. This chain uses TRBV27 with TRBJ1-1; no reliable D call. Germline V gene lookup returns CDR1 MNHEY and CDR2 SMNVEV (reference sequence). V was trimmed by 2 bases and J by 3 bases, leaving 7 bases between them. CDR3 length: 13 amino acids. CDR3 region: CASSLESYTEAFF. CDR3 in DNA: TGTGCCAGCAGTTTAGAAAGTTACACTGAAGCTTTCTTT.

V is TRBV6-4 and J is TRBJ1-3; TRBD1 might be the D (6 bases). Germline V CDR1 and CDR2: MRHNA, SNTAGT. The CDR3 sequence is 16 residues long. V was pared by 8 bases and J by 1 base, with 18 bases between. CDR3 in DNA: TGTGCCAGCGGGAGCGGGGGCGTAGGATCTGGAAACACCATATATTTT. Its translation is CASGSGGVGSGNTIYF.

Concerning this clone: Other DNA sequences in the same sample also yield this CDR3. The chain couples TRBV4-1 to TRBJ2-1; no reliable D call. Germline V gene sequence: CDR1 MGHRA, CDR2 YSYEKL. There are 13 residues in the CDR3. With 1 base removed from V and 1 base from J, the gap between germline ends came to 2 bases. CDR3 DNA sequence: TGCGCCAGCAGCCAAGTGTCCTACAATGAGCAGTTCTTC. Amino acids: CASSQVSYNEQFF.

The chain joins TRBV7-9 to TRBJ2-5; 10 bases are a match to TRBD2. Germline V gene lookup returns CDR1 SEHNR and CDR2 FQNEAQ (reference sequence). After removal of 5 bases from V and 3 bases from J, the junction contained 3 bases not matched to a gene. This CDR3 has 14 amino acids. The CDR3 sequence is CASSQTSGKETQYF. DNA of the CDR3: TGTGCCAGCAGCCAAACTAGCGGGAAAGAGACCCAGTACTTC.

This chain joins TRBV27 and TRBJ1-1, with 9 nucleotides matching TRBD1. The CDR3 runs to 14 residues. Germline V lookup: CDR1 MNHEY, CDR2 SMNVEV (reference sequence). Trimming cost V 3 bases and J 5 bases; bases outside gene matches: 4. This CDR3 reads CASSLDRGLTEAFF. CDR3 in DNA: TGTGCCAGCAGTTTGGACAGGGGATTAACTGAAGCTTTCTTT.